The next 24 T cell receptor beta chains were all read from a single sample in a study of long-term antiretroviral therapy in people with HIV. Survey-level immunoSEQ v3.0 assays were run. Clones were read by immunoSEQ multiplex PCR, and TCRdb kept only the in-frame ones, dropping some. The sample yields approximately 28,000 clones, less than 90% seen once. The sample consisted of unsorted PBMCs, taken 2 years after starting antiretroviral therapy. Receptor source: a man aged 50-59 years with HIV.

The V gene is TRBV7-9, the J gene TRBJ1-1, with D hard to call. The CDR3 covers 15 residues. Germline V CDR1 and CDR2: SEHNR, FQNEAQ (reference sequence). Deletions cut 5 bases from V and 0 bases from J, with 13 bases between. The CDR3 DNA follows: TGTGCCAGCAGCCCAGCGATCCCTATGAACACTGAAGCTTTCTTT. Protein product: CASSPAIPMNTEAFF.

The chain carries TRBV7-3 and TRBJ2-7; D gene uncertain. Germline assignment: CDR1 SGHTA and CDR2 FQGTGA. Trimming took off 1 base at V and 2 bases at J, with 6 bases between the two ends. CDR3 length: 13 amino acids. CDR3 nucleotides: TGTGCCAGCAGCTTAAGTACTACCTACGAGCAGTACTTC. Translated, it gives CASSLSTTYEQYF.

This sequence joins TRBV6-1 and TRBJ2-1; D is unclear. Germline CDR1 reads MNHNS; CDR2 reads SASEGT. V gave up 2 bases and J gave up 8 bases, with 7 bases separating them. The CDR3 runs 12 residues. CDR3 sequence: CASSELGHEQFF. In DNA, the CDR3 is TGTGCCAGCAGTGAATTGGGCCATGAGCAGTTCTTC.

The CDR3 DNA reads TGCGCCAGCAGCTTGGACCGGACAGGCGGCGGAAACACCATATATTTT. It yields the protein CASSLDRTGGGNTIYF. The gene calls are TRBV5-1 and TRBJ1-3; 7 bases line up with TRBD1. Trimming took 0 bases from V and 4 from J; bases not matched to a gene: 7. This CDR3 has 16 amino acids. Germline V gene data show CDR1 as SGHRS and CDR2 as YFSETQ.

The chain uses TRBV4-3 and TRBJ1-6, with D possibly being TRBD1 (6 bases). The CDR3 runs to 18 residues. V lost 0 bases and J 2 bases, leaving 14 bases between the germline ends. Germline V gene sequence: CDR1 LGHNA, CDR2 YSLEER. The CDR3 bases are TGCGCCAGCAGCCAAGATCCTGGCAGGGGCCCCTATAATTCACCCCTCCACTTT. Translated, it gives CASSQDPGRGPYNSPLHF.

This CDR3 reads CASSRVWDRTDSGANVLTF. CDR3 sequence (DNA): TGTGCCAGCAGCCGAGTCTGGGACAGAACTGACTCTGGGGCCAACGTCCTGACTTTC. The chain joins TRBV7-2 to TRBJ2-6; 7 bases are shared with TRBD1. Looked up from germline, CDR1 is SGHTA and CDR2 is FQGNSA. CDR3 length: 19 residues. Unmatched junction bases numbered 13, after V lost 5 bases and J lost 0 bases.

This chain joins TRBV5-1 and TRBJ1-1; 8 bases are a match to TRBD1. This CDR3 region has 12 residues. After removal of 5 bases from V and 5 bases from J, the junction contained 2 bases not matched to a gene. Germline lookup yields CDR1 SGHRS and CDR2 YFSETQ. The CDR3 DNA reads TGCGCCAGCAGTTACAGGGGGACTGAAGCTTTCTTT. Translating gives CASSYRGTEAFF.

This rearrangement joins TRBV7-2 to TRBJ1-1; D not certain. The ends were cut back, 3 bases at V and 3 bases at J, with 11 bases in the middle. Germline CDR1 reads SGHTA; CDR2 reads FQGNSA. The CDR3 length is 14 residues. Here the CDR3 reads CASSFSAWDTEAFF. CDR3 DNA: TGTGCCAGCAGCTTCTCTGCCTGGGACACTGAAGCTTTCTTT.

The rearrangement uses TRBV28 and TRBJ2-3; D remains unclear. The CDR3 runs to 14 residues. Germline V gene lookup returns CDR1 MDHEN and CDR2 SYDVKM. V lost 6 bases to trimming and J lost 6 bases, with 16 bases between them. The CDR3 region has the DNA TGTGCCAGCAGGTCGACCTGGACGCCGGATACGCAGTATTTT. Its translation is CASRSTWTPDTQYF.

This clone was detected once. V gene TRBV25-1 combines with J gene TRBJ2-2; 8 positions agree with TRBD1. The CDR3 runs to 15 residues. CDR1 is MGHDK, CDR2 SYGVNS, per germline. The V segment lost 4 bases and the J segment 5 bases; nucleotides outside the gene matches: 6. CDR3 sequence reads: CASSARQGATGELFF. As DNA, the CDR3 is TGTGCCAGCAGTGCCAGGCAGGGGGCTACCGGGGAGCTGTTTTTT.

V and J are TRBV6-1 and TRBJ2-3; TRBD2 matches 11 bases. Looked up from germline, CDR1 is MNHNS and CDR2 is SASEGT. V lost 2 bases to trimming and J lost 1 base; unmatched junction nucleotides: 8. The CDR3 contains 18 residues. CDR3 nucleotide sequence: TGTGCCAGCAGTGAACTAGCGGGGGGCTCCTTTGGCACAGATACGCAGTATTTT. This sequence encodes CASSELAGGSFGTDTQYF.

The sample holds a few counts of this clone. This sequence joins TRBV19 and TRBJ1-6, with D possibly being TRBD1 (6 bases). The CDR3 is 15 amino acids. Between the trimmed V and J ends, which lost 3 bases and 7 bases, there was a span of 13 bases. The germline V gene has CDR1 LNHDA and CDR2 SQIVND (reference sequence). CDR3 amino acids: CASSMRTVMNSPLHF. In DNA form, the CDR3 reads TGTGCCAGTAGTATGCGGACAGTGATGAATTCACCCCTCCACTTT.

This clone was observed once. The CDR3 bases are TGTGCCACCCGCTCCGGCAGCTCCTACGAGCAGTACTTC. Its translation is CATRSGSSYEQYF. The V gene is TRBV15, the J gene TRBJ2-7; D remains unclear. The length of the CDR3 is 13 residues. CDR1 is LNHNV and CDR2 is YYDKDF in the germline V gene (reference sequence). V gave up 8 bases and J gave up 0 bases, with 11 bases separating them. Looking up the rest from reference TRBV15 and TRBJ2-7 gives the full variable domain: DAMVIQNPRYQVTQFGKPVTLSCSQTLNHNVMYWYQQKSSQAPKLLFHYYDKDFNNEADTPDNFQSRRPNTSFCFLDIRSPGLGDTAMYLCATRSGSSYEQYFGPGTRLTVT.

The rearrangement joins TRBV2 to TRBJ1-2, with 9 bases that match TRBD1. The V segment lost 7 bases and the J segment 2 bases; nucleotides outside the gene matches: 5. The CDR3 is 14 residues long. CDR1 is SNHLY and CDR2 is FYNNEI in the germline V gene. The CDR3 here is CASKSGTGNYGYTF. CDR3 DNA sequence: TGTGCCAGCAAGTCCGGGACAGGGAACTATGGCTACACCTTC.

As for this clone: Other DNA sequences from this sample encode an identical CDR3 as well. This chain connects TRBV25-1 to TRBJ2-7; no firm D call. Looked up from germline, CDR1 is MGHDK and CDR2 is SYGVNS. This CDR3 spans 12 amino acids. The V gene lost 5 bases and the J gene lost 4 bases, with 9 bases spanning the gap. The CDR3 spells CASSKTEYEQYF. CDR3 nucleotide sequence: TGTGCCAGCAGTAAGACGGAATACGAGCAGTACTTC.

Written as DNA, the CDR3 is TGTGCCAGCTCACCATCGGCCGCCGGGACCGCTCCCGATACGCAGTATTTT. Protein product: CASSPSAAGTAPDTQYF. The V call is TRBV18, the J call TRBJ2-3; the D call may be TRBD1 or TRBD2 (5 bases each). Trimming left V 2 bases short and J 6 bases short, with 21 bases between. The length of the CDR3 is 17 residues. Germline CDR1 and CDR2: KGHSH and LQKENI.

Regarding this clone: The junction differs from germline at one of its ends, possibly a read error. This chain uses TRBV5-5 with TRBJ2-4; 9 bases map to TRBD1. The CDR3 is made up of 13 amino acids. Germline loops: CDR1 SGHKS, CDR2 YYEKEE (reference sequence). Here the CDR3 DNA reads TGTGCCAGCAGCTTATTAACTCGGGACAGGGTCGACTTC. It specifies CASSLLTRDRVDF.

The chain couples TRBV7-3 to TRBJ2-2; 9 bases map to TRBD1. CDR1 and CDR2 from the germline V gene are SGHTA and FQGTGA. The V segment lost 2 bases and the J segment 0 bases; nucleotides outside the gene matches: 7. CDR3 size: 18 residues. The CDR3 DNA sequence: TGTGCCAGCAGCTTAGTCAGACAGGGGGATGCGAACACCGGGGAGCTGTTTTTT. Encoded protein: CASSLVRQGDANTGELFF.

This sequence joins TRBV7-2 and TRBJ2-1; 8 bases line up with TRBD2. The CDR3 is 15 amino acids. Losses at the gene ends were 2 bases for V and 4 bases for J; bases not matched to a gene: 4. The V gene's germline CDR1 is SGHTA and CDR2 FQGNSA. CDR3 sequence (DNA): TGTGCCAGCAGCTTAACTAGCGGATTTTACAATGAGCAGTTCTTC. Translated, it gives CASSLTSGFYNEQFF.

This clone has just a few counts. The chain recombines TRBV10-3 with TRBJ1-5; 8 nucleotides match TRBD1. V trimming: 0 bases; J trimming: 9 bases; junction bases outside the gene matches: 4. The CDR3 contains 14 residues. CDR1 is ENHRY and CDR2 is SYGVKD in the germline V gene. The CDR3 sequence: CAISESAGGRPQHF. In DNA, the CDR3 is TGTGCCATCAGTGAGTCGGCAGGGGGCCGGCCCCAGCATTTT.

The chain employs TRBV4-1 and TRBJ2-7; TRBD2 might be the D (6 bases). This CDR3 has 17 residues. V lost 0 bases and J lost 1, with 16 bases in between. CDR1 is MGHRA, CDR2 YSYEKL, per germline. The CDR3 reads CASSQDFWGRRSYEQYF. For the CDR3, the DNA is TGCGCCAGCAGCCAAGATTTTTGGGGGAGGCGGTCCTACGAGCAGTACTTC.

A single count supports this clone. The genes are TRBV30 and TRBJ1-1, with D uncertain. V gave up 6 bases and J gave up 3 bases, with 17 bases separating them. Germline CDR1 reads GTSNPN; CDR2 reads SVGIG (reference sequence). The CDR3 is 14 amino acids. This chain's CDR3 is CACQPGPSHTEAFF. In DNA form, the CDR3 reads TGTGCCTGCCAGCCCGGACCTTCTCACACTGAAGCTTTCTTT. Full variable domain (remainder filled in from reference TRBV30 and TRBJ1-1): SQTIHQWPATLVQPVGSPLSLECTVEGTSNPNLYWYRQAAGRGLQLLFYSVGIGQISSEVPQNLSASRPQDRQFILSSKKLLLSDSGFYLCACQPGPSHTEAFFGQGTRLTVV.

This chain connects TRBV5-1 to TRBJ2-7; 7 bases align to TRBD1. The CDR3 runs to 13 residues. Germline V CDR1 and CDR2: SGHRS, YFSETQ. The V segment lost 3 bases and the J segment 2 bases; nucleotides outside the gene matches: 2. For the CDR3, the DNA is TGCGCCAGCAGCTCAGGGACAGCCTACGAGCAGTACTTC. Its protein product is CASSSGTAYEQYF.

The chain combines TRBV30 with TRBJ1-6; 8 bases line up with TRBD1. The germline V gene has CDR1 GTSNPN and CDR2 SVGIG (reference sequence). This CDR3 spans 17 amino acids. J lost 9 bases, V lost 2 bases, and 15 bases had no gene match. The DNA of the CDR3 is TGTGCCTGGAGTATCACCAGGACAGGGATTCTTTCTTCACCCCTCCACTTT. Translation: CAWSITRTGILSSPLHF.